The 14 T cell receptor beta chains below all came from one sample that was sequenced in a study of blood T cell repertoires in COVID-19. Sequenced by immunoSEQ multiplex PCR; TCRdb stores in-frame clones only, minus some. The table lists 200,000 to 300,000 clones, 88% of them singletons, with over 3% in the top ten. The sequencing sample was made of PBMCs or T cells enriched from blood (not recorded which). These receptors were taken from a woman in her 40s who had been exposed to COVID-19.

The chain couples TRBV3-1 (or the pseudogene TRBV3-2) to TRBJ2-1, with 10 nucleotides matching TRBD2. The CDR3 is 17 residues long. Trimming took 1 base from V and 9 from J; bases not matched to a gene: 12. Germline V lookup: CDR1 LGHDT, CDR2 YNNKEL (reference sequence). In DNA, the CDR3 is TGTGCCAGCAGCCAAGTACCTTCTAGCGGGAGATCAGGTGAGCAGTTCTTC. Its protein product is CASSQVPSSGRSGEQFF.

The gene calls are TRBV27 and TRBJ2-7; D unclear. Trimming left V 2 bases short and J 6 bases short, with 14 bases between. Looked up from germline, CDR1 is MNHEY and CDR2 is SMNVEV (reference sequence). This CDR3 contains 14 residues. The CDR3 DNA follows: TGTGCCAGCAGTTTAAGGCGTGGAGTAGCCGAGCAGTACGTC. Translation gives CASSLRRGVAEQYV.

In nucleotides, the CDR3 is TGCAGCGTTGAAGCCAGGGGATACGAGCAGTACTTC. Translated, it gives CSVEARGYEQYF. This chain connects TRBV29-1 to TRBJ2-7; D may be TRBD1 (6 bases). The CDR3 is 12 amino acids. The V gene's germline CDR1 is SQVTM and CDR2 ANQGSEA. Trimming left V 1 base short and J 4 bases short, with 8 bases between.

The chain couples TRBV30 to TRBJ2-7, with 8 bases that match TRBD2. Looked up from germline, CDR1 is GTSNPN and CDR2 is SVGIG (reference sequence). V was pared by 3 bases and J by 4 bases, with 5 bases of the junction left unmatched. The CDR3 has 13 residues. The CDR3 is CAWSPGGSYEQYF. The CDR3 nucleotides are TGTGCCTGGAGCCCGGGGGGGTCGTACGAGCAGTACTTC.

This clone was seen more than once but under ten times. This CDR3 is CASRDRFTGELFF. The DNA of the CDR3 is TGTGCCAGCCGCGACAGATTCACCGGGGAGCTGTTTTTT. The chain is built from TRBV7-3 and TRBJ2-2; possibly TRBD1 for D (5 bases). The CDR3 is made up of 13 amino acids. Trimming stripped 8 bases from V and 4 bases from J, with 11 bases between. The germline V gene has CDR1 SGHTA and CDR2 FQGTGA.

CDR3 sequence (DNA): TGTGCCACCAGTGACCGGGTTACTAACTATGGCTACACCTTC. As protein: CATSDRVTNYGYTF. V usage is TRBV24-1 and J usage is TRBJ1-2; no firm D call. The V gene lost 4 bases and the J gene lost 0 bases, with 8 bases spanning the gap. The CDR3 extends over 14 amino acids. Germline-derived CDR1 and CDR2 are KGHDR and SFDVKD.

This chain links TRBV11-3 with TRBJ2-3; 11 positions agree with TRBD2. This CDR3 is 15 amino acids long. V was pared by 1 base and J by 4 bases, with 1 base of the junction left unmatched. The germline V gene has CDR1 SGHNT and CDR2 YENEEA. The CDR3 bases are TGTGCCAGCAGCTTAGGACTAGCGGGGTCAGATACGCAGTATTTT. The encoded protein is CASSLGLAGSDTQYF. The variable domain in full, with the rest retrieved from reference TRBV11-3 and TRBJ2-3, is EAGVVQSPRYKIIEKKQPVAFWCNPISGHNTLYWYLQNLGQGPELLIRYENEEAVDDSQLPKDRFSAERLKGVDSTLKIQPAELGDSAVYLCASSLGLAGSDTQYFGPGTRLTVL.

V usage is TRBV6-5 and J usage is TRBJ2-3; D is unclear. Trimming removed 2 bases at V and 2 bases at J, with 5 bases between. The germline CDR1 and CDR2 sequences are MNHEY and SVGAGI. The length of the CDR3 is 13 residues. CDR3 loop: CASSYEVTDTQYF. DNA of the CDR3: TGTGCCAGCAGTTACGAGGTCACAGATACGCAGTATTTT.

This clone was seen a single time. The V gene is TRBV30, the J gene TRBJ1-5; D ambiguous. In germline, CDR1 is GTSNPN, CDR2 SVGIG (reference sequence). The CDR3 has 13 residues. Trimming shortened V by 4 bases and J by 2 bases, and 9 bases separated the two germline ends. The CDR3 loop is CAWNGIGNQPQHF. CDR3 sequence (DNA): TGTGCCTGGAACGGGATCGGCAATCAGCCCCAGCATTTT.

The chain recombines TRBV5-1 with TRBJ2-3, with D maybe TRBD1 (6 bases). Germline assignment: CDR1 SGHRS and CDR2 YFSETQ. The CDR3 totals 15 residues. Trimming left V 0 bases short and J 4 bases short, with 12 bases between. Written as DNA, the CDR3 is TGCGCCAGCAGCTTGGCCTCAGGGGTGGCAGATACGCAGTATTTT. Translated: CASSLASGVADTQYF.

V usage is TRBV4-3 and J usage is TRBJ2-1, with 11 nucleotides matching TRBD2. CDR1 LGHNA and CDR2 YSLEER come from the germline V gene. This CDR3 comprises 16 residues. V shed 5 bases and J 2 bases; nucleotides not matched to a gene: 5. This CDR3 is CASSDLAGGTYNEQFF. The CDR3 DNA is TGCGCCAGCAGCGATCTAGCGGGAGGAACCTACAATGAGCAGTTCTTC.

V usage is TRBV7-2 and J usage is TRBJ1-1; D remains ambiguous. CDR3 length: 15 amino acids. From germline, CDR1 is SGHTA and CDR2 FQGNSA. Trimming shortened V by 0 bases and J by 1 base, and 9 bases separated the two germline ends. The CDR3 DNA reads TGTGCCAGCAGCTTAGCTGGTACAGCGAACACTGAAGCTTTCTTT. Translated: CASSLAGTANTEAFF.

CDR3 nucleotide sequence: TGCGCCAGCAGCTTCCGGGGGGAAACCACCGGGGAGCTGTTTTTT. Translated, it gives CASSFRGETTGELFF. The J gene is TRBJ2-2, the V gene TRBV5-1, with 7 positions matching TRBD2. The CDR3 extends over 15 amino acids. Per the germline V gene, CDR1 is SGHRS and CDR2 is YFSETQ. Trimming removed 2 bases from V and 4 bases from J; junction bases left unmatched: 5.

The J gene is TRBJ1-1, the V gene TRBV30, with D possibly TRBD1 on 6 matching bases. CDR3 length: 15 residues. Between the trimmed V and J ends, which lost 2 bases and 5 bases, there was a span of 18 bases. CDR1 is GTSNPN, CDR2 SVGIG, per germline (reference sequence). The CDR3, as DNA: TGTGCCTGGAGTTTCCGGGGGGCCCAGGGGACTGAAGCTTTCTTT. Its translation: CAWSFRGAQGTEAFF.